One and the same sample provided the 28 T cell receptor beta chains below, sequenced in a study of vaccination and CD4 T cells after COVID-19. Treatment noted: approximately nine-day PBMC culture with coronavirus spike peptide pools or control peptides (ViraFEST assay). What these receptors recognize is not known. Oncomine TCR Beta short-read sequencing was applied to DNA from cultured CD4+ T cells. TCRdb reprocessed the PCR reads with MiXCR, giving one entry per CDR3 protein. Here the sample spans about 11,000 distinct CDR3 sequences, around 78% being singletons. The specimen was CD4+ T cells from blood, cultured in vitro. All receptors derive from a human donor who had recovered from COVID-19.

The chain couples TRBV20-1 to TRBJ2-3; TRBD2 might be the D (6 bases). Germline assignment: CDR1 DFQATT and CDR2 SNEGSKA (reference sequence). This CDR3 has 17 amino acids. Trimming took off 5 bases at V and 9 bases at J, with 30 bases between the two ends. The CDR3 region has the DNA TGCAGTGCTTATAGCCCCCACCTTGCGGGGCATTTCCTAACGCAGTATTTT. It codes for CSAYSPHLAGHFLTQYF.

Here the CDR3 DNA reads TGTGCCAGCAGTCGACGCGGGGATCGGACCTCAAAATCGGAGCCCCAGCATTTT. Translated: CASSRRGDRTSKSEPQHF. The chain recombines TRBV27 with TRBJ1-5; unclear D gene. The CDR3 runs to 18 residues. V shed 5 bases and J shed 8 bases, with 28 bases lying between them. Looked up from germline, CDR1 is MNHEY and CDR2 is SMNVEV (reference sequence).

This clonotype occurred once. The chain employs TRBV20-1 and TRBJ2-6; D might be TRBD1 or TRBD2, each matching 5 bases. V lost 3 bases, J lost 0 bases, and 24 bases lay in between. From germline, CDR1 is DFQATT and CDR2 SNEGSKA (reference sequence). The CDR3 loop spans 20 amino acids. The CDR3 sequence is CSASRGAAGGPNSGANVLTF. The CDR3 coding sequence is TGCAGTGCTAGTAGAGGGGCTGCGGGCGGCCCAAACTCTGGGGCCAACGTCCTGACTTTC.

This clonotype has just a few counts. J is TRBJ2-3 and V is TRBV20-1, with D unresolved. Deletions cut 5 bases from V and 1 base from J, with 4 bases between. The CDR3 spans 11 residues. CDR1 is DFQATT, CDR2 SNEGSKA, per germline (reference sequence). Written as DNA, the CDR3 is TGCAGTGCTTACGGCACAGATACGCAGTATTTT. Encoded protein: CSAYGTDTQYF.

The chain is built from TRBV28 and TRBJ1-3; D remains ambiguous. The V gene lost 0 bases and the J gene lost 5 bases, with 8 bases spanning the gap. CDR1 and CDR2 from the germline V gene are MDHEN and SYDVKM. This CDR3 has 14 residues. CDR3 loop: CASSLWQERNTIYF. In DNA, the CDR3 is TGTGCCAGCAGTTTATGGCAGGAAAGAAACACCATATATTTT. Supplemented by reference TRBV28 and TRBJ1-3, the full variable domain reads DVKVTQSSRYLVKRTGEKVFLECVQDMDHENMFWYRQDPGLGLRLIYFSYDVKMKEKGDIPEGYSVSREKKERFSLILESASTNQTSMYLCASSLWQERNTIYFGEGSWLTVV.

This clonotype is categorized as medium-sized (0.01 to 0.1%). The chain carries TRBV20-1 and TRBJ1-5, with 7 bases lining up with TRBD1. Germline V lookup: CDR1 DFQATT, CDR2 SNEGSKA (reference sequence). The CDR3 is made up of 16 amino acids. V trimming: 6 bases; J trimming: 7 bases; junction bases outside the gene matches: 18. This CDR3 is CSAHALKEGGGQPQHF. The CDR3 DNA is TGCAGTGCACACGCCCTGAAAGAAGGGGGCGGCCAGCCCCAGCATTTT.

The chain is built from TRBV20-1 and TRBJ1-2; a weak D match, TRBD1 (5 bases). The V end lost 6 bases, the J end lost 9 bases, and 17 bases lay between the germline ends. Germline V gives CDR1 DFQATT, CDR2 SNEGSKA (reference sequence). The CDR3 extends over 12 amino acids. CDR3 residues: CSANGALNRYTF. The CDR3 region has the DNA TGCAGTGCCAACGGGGCCCTAAACCGCTACACCTTC.

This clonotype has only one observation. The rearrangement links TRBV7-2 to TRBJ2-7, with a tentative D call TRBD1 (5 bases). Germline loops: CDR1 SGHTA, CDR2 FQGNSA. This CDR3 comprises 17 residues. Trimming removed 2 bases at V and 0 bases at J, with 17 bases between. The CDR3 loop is CASSLRVGARPSYEQYF. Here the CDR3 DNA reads TGTGCCAGCAGCTTAAGGGTAGGGGCCAGGCCCTCCTACGAGCAGTACTTC.

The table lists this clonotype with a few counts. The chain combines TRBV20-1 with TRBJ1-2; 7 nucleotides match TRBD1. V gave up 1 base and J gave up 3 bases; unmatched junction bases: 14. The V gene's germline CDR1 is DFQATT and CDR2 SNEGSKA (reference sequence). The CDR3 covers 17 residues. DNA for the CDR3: TGCAGTGCTAGAGGACAGGGACCCGGTAATCCTTACTATGGCTACACCTTC. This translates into CSARGQGPGNPYYGYTF.

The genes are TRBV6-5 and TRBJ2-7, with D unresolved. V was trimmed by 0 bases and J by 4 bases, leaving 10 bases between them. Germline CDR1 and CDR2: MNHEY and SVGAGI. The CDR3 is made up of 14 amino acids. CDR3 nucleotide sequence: TGTGCCAGCAGTTACTCGGGGATGGGTTACGAGCAGTACTTC. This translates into CASSYSGMGYEQYF.

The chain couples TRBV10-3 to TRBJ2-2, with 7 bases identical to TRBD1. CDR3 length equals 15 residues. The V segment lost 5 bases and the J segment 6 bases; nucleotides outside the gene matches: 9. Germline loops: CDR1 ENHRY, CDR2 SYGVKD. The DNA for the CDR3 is TGTGCCATCAGTCCAGGGGGTAAGGGGTCCGGGGAGCTGTTTTTT. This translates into CAISPGGKGSGELFF.

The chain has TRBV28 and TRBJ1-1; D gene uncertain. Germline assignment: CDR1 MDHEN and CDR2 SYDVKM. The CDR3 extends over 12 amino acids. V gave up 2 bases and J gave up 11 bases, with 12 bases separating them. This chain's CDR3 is CASSLPRKAAFF. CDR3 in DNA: TGTGCCAGCAGTTTACCAAGGAAGGCGGCTTTCTTT.

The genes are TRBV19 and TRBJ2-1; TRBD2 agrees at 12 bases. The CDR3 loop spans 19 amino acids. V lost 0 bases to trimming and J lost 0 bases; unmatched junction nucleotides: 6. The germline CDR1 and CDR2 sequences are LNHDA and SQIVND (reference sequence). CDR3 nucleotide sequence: TGTGCCAGTAGTATAGAAGGACTAGCGGGGACTAGCTCCTACAATGAGCAGTTCTTC. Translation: CASSIEGLAGTSSYNEQFF.

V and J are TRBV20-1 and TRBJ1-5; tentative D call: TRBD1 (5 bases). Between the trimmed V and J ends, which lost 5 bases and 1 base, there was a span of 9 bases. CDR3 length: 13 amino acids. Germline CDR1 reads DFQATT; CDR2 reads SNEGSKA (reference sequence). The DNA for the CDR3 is TGCAGTGCTTCGACAGCCAGCAATCAGCCCCAGCATTTT. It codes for CSASTASNQPQHF.

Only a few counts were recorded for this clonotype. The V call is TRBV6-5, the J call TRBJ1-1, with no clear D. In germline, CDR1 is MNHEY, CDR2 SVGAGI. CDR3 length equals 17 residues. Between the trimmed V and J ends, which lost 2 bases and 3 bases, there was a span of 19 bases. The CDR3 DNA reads TGTGCCAGCAGTTACCAGGCGGTCTCGGGCTTGCACACTGAAGCTTTCTTT. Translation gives CASSYQAVSGLHTEAFF.

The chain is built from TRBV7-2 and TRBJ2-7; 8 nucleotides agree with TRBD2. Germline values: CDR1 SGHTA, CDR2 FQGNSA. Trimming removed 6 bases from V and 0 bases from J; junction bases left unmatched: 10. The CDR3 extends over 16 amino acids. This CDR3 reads CASRDESGGSSYEQYF. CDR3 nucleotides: TGTGCCAGCAGAGACGAGAGCGGGGGTAGCTCCTACGAGCAGTACTTC.

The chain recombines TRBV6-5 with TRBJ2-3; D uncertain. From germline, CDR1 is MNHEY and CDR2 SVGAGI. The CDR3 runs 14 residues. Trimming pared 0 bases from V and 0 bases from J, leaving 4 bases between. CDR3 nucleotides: TGTGCCAGCAGTTACTCGGACAGCACAGATACGCAGTATTTT. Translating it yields CASSYSDSTDTQYF.

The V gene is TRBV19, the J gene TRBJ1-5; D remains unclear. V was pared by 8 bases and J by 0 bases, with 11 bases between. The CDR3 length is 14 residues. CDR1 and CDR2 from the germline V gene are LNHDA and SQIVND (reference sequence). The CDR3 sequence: CASSGQYSNQPQHF. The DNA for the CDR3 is TGTGCCAGTTCTGGGCAGTATAGCAATCAGCCCCAGCATTTT.

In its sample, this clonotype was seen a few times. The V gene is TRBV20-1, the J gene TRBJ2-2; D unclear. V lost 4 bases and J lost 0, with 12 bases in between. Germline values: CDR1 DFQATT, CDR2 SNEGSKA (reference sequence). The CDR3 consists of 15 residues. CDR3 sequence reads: CSANRPVPNTGELFF. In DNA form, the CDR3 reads TGCAGTGCTAATAGACCCGTGCCGAACACCGGGGAGCTGTTTTTT.

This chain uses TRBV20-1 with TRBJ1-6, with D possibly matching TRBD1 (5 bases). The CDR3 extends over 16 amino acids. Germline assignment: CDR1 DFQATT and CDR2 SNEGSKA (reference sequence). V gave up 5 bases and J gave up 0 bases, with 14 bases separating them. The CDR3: CSAAAGASSYNSPLHF. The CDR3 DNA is TGCAGTGCTGCCGCCGGGGCTAGCTCCTATAATTCACCCCTCCACTTT.

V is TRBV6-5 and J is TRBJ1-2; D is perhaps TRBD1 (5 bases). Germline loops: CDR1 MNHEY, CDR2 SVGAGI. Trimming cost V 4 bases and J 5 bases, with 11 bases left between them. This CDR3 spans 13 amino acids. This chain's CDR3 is CASSWDWGYGYTF. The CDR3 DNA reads TGTGCCAGCAGTTGGGACTGGGGGTATGGCTACACCTTC.

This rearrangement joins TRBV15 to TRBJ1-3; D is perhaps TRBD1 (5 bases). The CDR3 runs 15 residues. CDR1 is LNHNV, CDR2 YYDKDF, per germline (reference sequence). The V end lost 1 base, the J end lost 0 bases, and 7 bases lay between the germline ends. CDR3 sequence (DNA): TGTGCCACCAGCAGAGCGACAGACTCTGGAAACACCATATATTTT. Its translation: CATSRATDSGNTIYF. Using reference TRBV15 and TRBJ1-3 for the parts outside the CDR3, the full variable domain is DAMVIQNPRYQVTQFGKPVTLSCSQTLNHNVMYWYQQKSSQAPKLLFHYYDKDFNNEADTPDNFQSRRPNTSFCFLDIRSPGLGDTAMYLCATSRATDSGNTIYFGEGSWLTVV.

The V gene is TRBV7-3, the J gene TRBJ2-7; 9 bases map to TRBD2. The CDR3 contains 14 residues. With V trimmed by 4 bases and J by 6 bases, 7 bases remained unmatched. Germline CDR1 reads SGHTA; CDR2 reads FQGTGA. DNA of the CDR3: TGTGCCAGCAGCTCCGGGACTAGCTGGAGCGAGCAGTACTTC. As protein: CASSSGTSWSEQYF.

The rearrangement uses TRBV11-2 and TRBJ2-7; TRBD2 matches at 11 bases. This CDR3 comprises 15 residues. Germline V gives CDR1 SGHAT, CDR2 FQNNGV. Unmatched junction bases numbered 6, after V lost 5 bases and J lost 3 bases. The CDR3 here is CASSHRLAGGYEQYF. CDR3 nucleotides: TGTGCCAGCAGCCACCGGCTAGCGGGAGGCTACGAGCAGTACTTC. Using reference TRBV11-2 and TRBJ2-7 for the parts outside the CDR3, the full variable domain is EAGVAQSPRYKIIEKRQSVAFWCNPISGHATLYWYQQILGQGPKLLIQFQNNGVVDDSQLPKDRFSAERLKGVDSTLKIQPAKLEDSAVYLCASSHRLAGGYEQYFGPGTRLTVT.

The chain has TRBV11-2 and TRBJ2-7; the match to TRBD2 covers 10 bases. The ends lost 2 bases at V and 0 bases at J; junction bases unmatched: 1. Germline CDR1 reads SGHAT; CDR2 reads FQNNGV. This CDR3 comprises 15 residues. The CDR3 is CASSLTSGTSYEQYF. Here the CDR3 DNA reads TGTGCCAGCAGCTTAACTAGCGGGACCTCCTACGAGCAGTACTTC.

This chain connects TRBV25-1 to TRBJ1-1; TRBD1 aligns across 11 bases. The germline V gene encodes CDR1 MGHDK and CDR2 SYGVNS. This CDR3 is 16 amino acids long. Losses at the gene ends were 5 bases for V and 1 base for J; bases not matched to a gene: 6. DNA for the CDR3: TGTGCCAGCAGTCCGGACAGGGGGCTAAAGAACACTGAAGCTTTCTTT. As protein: CASSPDRGLKNTEAFF.

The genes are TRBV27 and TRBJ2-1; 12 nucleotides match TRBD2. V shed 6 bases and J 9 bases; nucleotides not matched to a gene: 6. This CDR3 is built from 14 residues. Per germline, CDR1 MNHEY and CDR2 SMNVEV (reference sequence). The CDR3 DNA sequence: TGTGCCAGCAGGTCGGGACTAGCGGGCGGTGAGCAGTTCTTC. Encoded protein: CASRSGLAGGEQFF.

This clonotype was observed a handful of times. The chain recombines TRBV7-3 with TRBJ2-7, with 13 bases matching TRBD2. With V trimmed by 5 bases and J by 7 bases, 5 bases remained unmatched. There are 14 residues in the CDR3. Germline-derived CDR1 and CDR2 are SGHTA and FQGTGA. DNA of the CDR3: TGTGCCAGCAGCGCCGGGACTAGCGGGATGGAGCAGTACTTC. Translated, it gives CASSAGTSGMEQYF.